A single sample is the source of the 11 T cell receptor beta chains below, sequenced in a study of beta chain features in type 1 diabetes. Reverse transcribing all isolated RNA meant expressed TCRB transcripts were sequenced. This table comes from immunoSEQ multiplex PCR, and its TCRdb copy is limited to in-frame clones, with some not included. The sample has about 410,000 clones; 11% to 15% are singletons. Source material: naive CD4+ T cells from blood. The receptors derive from a man aged 30 to 39 in good health.

In its sample, this clone was seen many times. The chain joins TRBV14 to TRBJ2-1; 7 positions agree with TRBD2. The junction had 10 bases not matched to a gene; V was cut back by 3 bases and J by 8 bases. Germline loops: CDR1 SGHDN, CDR2 FVKESK. The CDR3 sequence is 15 residues long. CDR3 protein: CASSHKGLGGDEQFF. The CDR3 DNA sequence: TGTGCCAGCAGCCACAAAGGACTAGGAGGGGATGAGCAGTTCTTC.

V is TRBV7-2 and J is TRBJ2-7; TRBD2 is a possible D gene (6 bases). V was trimmed by 5 bases and J by 7 bases, leaving 21 bases between them. The CDR3 consists of 15 residues. Germline V gives CDR1 SGHTA, CDR2 FQGNSA. The CDR3 sequence is CASSHLTSSVNEQYF. The CDR3 DNA is TGTGCCAGCAGCCATCTGACTAGTTCCGTTAATGAGCAGTACTTC.

This clone occurred a few times. This chain uses TRBV7-9 with TRBJ2-1, with D unclear. The CDR3 is 14 residues long. Germline-derived CDR1 and CDR2 are SEHNR and FQNEAQ (reference sequence). Trimming took 2 bases from V and 8 from J, leaving 13 bases between them. CDR3 DNA sequence: TGTGCCAGCAGCTTAAACTCTCGGTCGTATGAGCAGTTCTTC. Its protein product is CASSLNSRSYEQFF.

This clone was detected a few times. The chain couples TRBV5-1 to TRBJ2-5; no definite D call. Trimming took off 4 bases at V and 2 bases at J, with 6 bases between the two ends. This CDR3 comprises 12 residues. Germline V gene data show CDR1 as SGHRS and CDR2 as YFSETQ. CDR3 sequence: CASSRSQETQYF. CDR3 DNA: TGCGCCAGCAGCCGATCACAAGAGACCCAGTACTTC.

The genes are TRBV9 and TRBJ2-3, with D maybe TRBD1 (5 bases). Looked up from germline, CDR1 is SGDLS and CDR2 is YYNGEE. The CDR3 has 13 residues. With 4 bases removed from V and 1 base from J, the gap between germline ends came to 7 bases. CDR3 region: CASSPQGTDTQYF. The CDR3 DNA reads as TGTGCCAGCAGCCCACAGGGCACAGATACGCAGTATTTT.

The chain uses TRBV7-2 and TRBJ2-2, with TRBD2 matching over 12 bases. Germline CDR1 and CDR2: SGHTA and FQGNSA. The CDR3 has 16 residues. V lost 5 bases, J lost 4 bases, and 5 bases stayed unmatched. CDR3 sequence: CASSRGLAGPTGELFF. DNA of the CDR3: TGTGCCAGCAGCCGGGGACTAGCGGGCCCCACCGGGGAGCTGTTTTTT.

This clone was picked up a small number of times. This chain joins TRBV6-5 and TRBJ2-3; 9 bases map to TRBD1. The CDR3 sequence is 15 residues long. Trimming took 4 bases from V and 4 from J; bases not matched to a gene: 6. Germline V gene sequence: CDR1 MNHEY, CDR2 SVGAGI. The CDR3: CASSWGQGRADTQYF. CDR3 DNA: TGTGCCAGCAGTTGGGGACAGGGTAGAGCAGATACGCAGTATTTT.

This clone has a handful of counts. The chain joins TRBV30 to TRBJ2-3, with 13 positions matching TRBD2. With V trimmed by 4 bases and J by 2 bases, 6 bases remained unmatched. Germline-derived CDR1 and CDR2 are GTSNPN and SVGIG (reference sequence). The CDR3 loop spans 16 amino acids. The CDR3: CAWNGGLAGFTDTQYF. CDR3 sequence (DNA): TGTGCCTGGAACGGGGGACTAGCGGGGTTCACAGATACGCAGTATTTT.

The CDR3 spells CASSRPTVGVGADTQYF. In DNA, the CDR3 is TGCGCCAGCAGCCGTCCGACGGTAGGAGTTGGGGCAGATACGCAGTATTTT. V and J are TRBV4-3 and TRBJ2-3; D not resolved. Between the trimmed V and J ends, which lost 4 bases and 4 bases, there was a span of 21 bases. There are 17 residues in the CDR3. CDR1 and CDR2 (germline): LGHNA, YSLEER.

The genes are TRBV11-2 and TRBJ2-7; D may be TRBD2 (6 bases). CDR1 and CDR2 from the germline V gene are SGHAT and FQNNGV. V lost 0 bases, J lost 3 bases, and 9 bases lay in between. The CDR3 runs to 14 residues. The CDR3 is CASSLDGGIYEQYV. The CDR3 bases are TGTGCCAGCAGCTTAGATGGGGGGATCTACGAGCAGTACGTC.

The sample holds a few counts of this clone. The chain is built from TRBV7-9 and TRBJ2-1; no clear D. This CDR3 is 14 amino acids long. Germline CDR1 and CDR2: SEHNR and FQNEAQ (reference sequence). Trimming shortened V by 0 bases and J by 9 bases, and 12 bases separated the two germline ends. The CDR3 protein is CASSLAPDDGEQFF. The CDR3 DNA is TGTGCCAGCAGCTTAGCCCCGGACGACGGTGAGCAGTTCTTC.